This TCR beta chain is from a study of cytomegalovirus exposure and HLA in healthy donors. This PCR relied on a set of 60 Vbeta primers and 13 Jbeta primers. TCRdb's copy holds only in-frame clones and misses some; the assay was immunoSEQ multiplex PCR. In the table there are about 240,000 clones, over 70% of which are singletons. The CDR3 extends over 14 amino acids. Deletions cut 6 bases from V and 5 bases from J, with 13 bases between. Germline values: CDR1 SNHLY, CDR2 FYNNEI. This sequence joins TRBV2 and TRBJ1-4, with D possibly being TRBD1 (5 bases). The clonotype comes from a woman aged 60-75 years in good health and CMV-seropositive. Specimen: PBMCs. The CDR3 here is CASSGDSPNEKLFF. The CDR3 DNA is TGTGCCAGCAGCGGGGACTCCCCCAATGAAAAACTGTTTTTT. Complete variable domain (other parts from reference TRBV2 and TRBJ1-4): EPEVTQTPSHQVTQMGQEVILRCVPISNHLYFYWYRQILGQKVEFLVSFYNNEISEKSEIFDDQFSVERPDGSNFTLKIRSTKLEDSAMYFCASSGDSPNEKLFFGSGTQLSVL.